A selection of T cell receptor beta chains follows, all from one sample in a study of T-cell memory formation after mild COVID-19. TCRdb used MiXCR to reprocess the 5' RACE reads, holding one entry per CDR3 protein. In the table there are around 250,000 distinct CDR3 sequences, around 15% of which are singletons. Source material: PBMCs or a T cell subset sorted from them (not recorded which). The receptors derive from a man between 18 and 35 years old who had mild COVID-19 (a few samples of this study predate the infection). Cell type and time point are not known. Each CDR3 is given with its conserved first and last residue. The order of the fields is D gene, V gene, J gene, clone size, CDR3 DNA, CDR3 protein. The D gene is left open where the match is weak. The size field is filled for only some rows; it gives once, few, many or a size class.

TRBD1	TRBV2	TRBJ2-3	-	TGTGCCAGCAGTCCAGGACAGGGGTCATGGGATACGCAGTATTTT	CASSPGQGSWDTQYF
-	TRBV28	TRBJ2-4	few	TGTGCCAGCAGGCTAGGAGACTACTATAAAAACATTCAGTACTTC	CASRLGDYYKNIQYF
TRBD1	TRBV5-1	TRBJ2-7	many	TGCGCCAGCAGTCCCCGGGACAGGTACGAGCAGTACTTC	CASSPRDRYEQYF
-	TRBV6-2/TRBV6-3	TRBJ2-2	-	TGTGCCAGCAAGGGCGGGTCCGGGGAGCTGTTTTTT	CASKGGSGELFF
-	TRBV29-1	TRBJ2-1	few	TGCAGCGTTGCACGGTCCGGCGACTCCTACAATGAGCAGTTCTTC	CSVARSGDSYNEQFF
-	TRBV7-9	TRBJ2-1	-	TGTGCCAGCAGCTTGACTGAACGCGATGAGCAGTTCTTC	CASSLTERDEQFF
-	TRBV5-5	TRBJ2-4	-	TGTGCCAGCAGCTCGGATCAGGGGGGGTACATTCAGTACTTC	CASSSDQGGYIQYF
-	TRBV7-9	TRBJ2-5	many	TGTGCCAGCAGCTTAGATGGCCACCGACAAGAGACCCAGTACTTC	CASSLDGHRQETQYF
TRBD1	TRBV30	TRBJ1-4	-	TGTGCCTGGGACAGGGGCACTGGAAAACTGTTTTTT	CAWDRGTGKLFF
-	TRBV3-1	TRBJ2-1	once	TGTGCCAGCAGTCCGGTAGCGGTGAGCTCCTACAATGAGCAGTTCTTC	CASSPVAVSSYNEQFF
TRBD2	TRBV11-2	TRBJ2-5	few	TGTGCCAGCAGCTCCCCTAGCGGGGGGGGAGAGACCCAGTACTTC	CASSSPSGGGETQYF
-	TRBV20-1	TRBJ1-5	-	TGCAGTGCTAGCTCGGCTGCTAGCAATCAGCCCCAGCATTTT	CSASSAASNQPQHF
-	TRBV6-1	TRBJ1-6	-	TGTGCCAGCAGTGAAGATCTAGGCTCACCCCTCCACTTT	CASSEDLGSPLHF
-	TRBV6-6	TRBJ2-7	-	TGTGCCAGCAGTTACCCCGACCGCTCCTACGAGCAGTACTTC	CASSYPDRSYEQYF
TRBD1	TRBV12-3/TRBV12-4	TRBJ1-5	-	TGTGCCAGCGGGGACAGGAGCCGACCCCAGCATTTT	CASGDRSRPQHF
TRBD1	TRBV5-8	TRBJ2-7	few	TGTGCCAGCAACTCCGGGACAGGGGTTTCCTACGAGCAGTACTTC	CASNSGTGVSYEQYF
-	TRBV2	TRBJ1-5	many	TGTGCCAGCAGTGACAGGGATAGCAATCAGCCCCAGCATTTT	CASSDRDSNQPQHF
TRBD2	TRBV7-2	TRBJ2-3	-	TGTGCCAGCAGCCCACTTATTCCGGGGGGGAGTACGCAGTATTTT	CASSPLIPGGSTQYF
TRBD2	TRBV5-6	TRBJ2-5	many	TGTGCCAGCAGCCAGACTAGCGGGGTCGGGCCCCAGTACTTC	CASSQTSGVGPQYF
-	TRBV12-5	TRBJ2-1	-	TGTGCTAGCGGGTTGGGGCTAGCGAACAATGAGCAGTTCTTC	CASGLGLANNEQFF
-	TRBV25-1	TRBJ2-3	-	TGTGCCAGCAGTGATTCCAGGGAGGTGGCAGATACGCAGTATTTT	CASSDSREVADTQYF
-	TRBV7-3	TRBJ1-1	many	TGTGCCAGCAGTTTTAGTTTAAACACTGAAGCTTTCTTT	CASSFSLNTEAFF
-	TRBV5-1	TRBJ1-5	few	TGCGCCAGCAGCCGCGATGGGGAAGGGACTCAGCCCCAGCATTTT	CASSRDGEGTQPQHF
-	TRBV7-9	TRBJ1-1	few	TGTGCCAGCAGCGCACCGGGACACGAAGCTTTCTTT	CASSAPGHEAFF
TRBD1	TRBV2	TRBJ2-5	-	TGTGCCATCCCTAGGACAGGGCCTCACGAGACCCAGTACTTC	CAIPRTGPHETQYF
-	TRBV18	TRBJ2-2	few	TGTGCCAGCTCACCGAATCGCGGGGACACCGGGGAGCTGTTTTTT	CASSPNRGDTGELFF
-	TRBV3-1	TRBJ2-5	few	TGTGCCAGCAGCTCGTCGGCGCTCGGGGAGGTCCAGTACTTC	CASSSSALGEVQYF
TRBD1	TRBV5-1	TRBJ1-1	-	TGCGCCAGCAGATTGGGACAGCTAGAGAACACTGAAGCTTTCTTT	CASRLGQLENTEAFF
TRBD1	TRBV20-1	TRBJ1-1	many	TGCAGTGTACGGGACAGGGTCACTGAAGCTTTCTTT	CSVRDRVTEAFF
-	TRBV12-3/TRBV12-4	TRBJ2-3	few	TGTGCCAGCATCCCTGTTCCGGCAGGACCTAGCACAGATACGCAGTATTTT	CASIPVPAGPSTDTQYF
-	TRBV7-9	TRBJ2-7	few	TGTGCCAGCAGCGTTCAGTCGTCCGAGCAGTACTTC	CASSVQSSEQYF
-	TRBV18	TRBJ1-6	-	TGTGCCAGCTCCAACAGGGCGGATAATTCACCCCTCCACTTT	CASSNRADNSPLHF
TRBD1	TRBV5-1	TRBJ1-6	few	TGCGCCAGCAGCTTGGCCCTTGACAGGGGGGTGAATTCACCCCTCCACTTT	CASSLALDRGVNSPLHF
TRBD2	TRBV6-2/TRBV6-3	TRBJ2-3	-	TGTGCCAGCAGTTATATACGGACTAGCGGCGGCACAGATACGCAGTATTTT	CASSYIRTSGGTDTQYF
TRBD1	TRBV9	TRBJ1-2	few	TGTGCCAGCAGCCCTGGACAGGGGGCGGGCTACACCTTC	CASSPGQGAGYTF
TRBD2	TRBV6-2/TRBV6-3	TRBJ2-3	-	TGTGCCAGCAGTTACCATCCGGGGCTAGCGGGGGCCACGGGCACAGATACGCAGTATTTT	CASSYHPGLAGATGTDTQYF
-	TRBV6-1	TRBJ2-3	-	TGTGCCAGCAGTGAATTGCTAGGGCGAAGCACAGATACGCAGTATTTT	CASSELLGRSTDTQYF
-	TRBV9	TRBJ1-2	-	TGTGCCAGCAGCATGGGGTTATCAGATGGCTACACCTTC	CASSMGLSDGYTF
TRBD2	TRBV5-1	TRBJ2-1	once	TGCGCCAGCAGCAGGACTGGGGGGGAAAATGAGCAGTTCTTC	CASSRTGGENEQFF
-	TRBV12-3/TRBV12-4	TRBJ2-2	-	TGTGCCAGCAGGGCCGAGGGCCCCGGGGAGCTGTTTTTT	CASRAEGPGELFF